Presented here are 31 T cell receptor beta chains from one specimen sequenced in a study of beta chain features in type 1 diabetes. Overall study findings and caveats: TCRB CDR3 length was moderately but significantly reduced in all four CD4+ subsets of Type 1 diabetes patients.

No antigen is known for these receptors. The whole isolated RNA underwent reverse transcription, so sequencing captured expressed TCRB transcripts. Data came from immunoSEQ multiplex PCR; TCRdb stores just in-frame clones and leaves some out. The data contain 150,000 to 200,000 clones, about 63% of them singletons. The source material was naive CD4+ T cells from blood. All receptors come from a man between 25 and 39 years old with type 1 diabetes.

This clone was observed a few times. J is TRBJ2-5 and V is TRBV29-1, with D tentatively TRBD1 or TRBD2 (6 bases each). The CDR3 contains 13 residues. Germline V gives CDR1 SQVTM, CDR2 ANQGSEA. Trimming removed 3 bases at V and 3 bases at J, with 11 bases between. In DNA form, the CDR3 reads TGCAGCGTTGACAGGGGACTCGAAGAGACCCAGTACTTC. Translation gives CSVDRGLEETQYF.

Note on this clone: The germline gene is not matched at one end of the junction; a read error may be the cause. V usage is TRBV19 and J usage is TRBJ1-5; 9 bases fit TRBD1. The CDR3 totals 18 residues. The germline CDR1 and CDR2 sequences are LNHDA and SQIVND (reference sequence). The chain's CDR3 is CAISIDHLTGGLHQPQHF. CDR3 bases: TGTGCCATTAGTATTGATCACCTAACAGGGGGCTTGCATCAGCCCCAGCATTTT.

The chain recombines TRBV20-1 with TRBJ1-2; D is undetermined. Germline V CDR1 and CDR2: DFQATT, SNEGSKA (reference sequence). Trimming took off 1 base at V and 14 bases at J, with 14 bases between the two ends. The CDR3 extends over 11 amino acids. The DNA for the CDR3 is TGCAGTGCTAGAGGGGAATATCCATGGACCTTC. Residues: CSARGEYPWTF.

This chain joins TRBV9 and TRBJ1-2; 7 positions agree with TRBD1. From germline, CDR1 is SGDLS and CDR2 YYNGEE. With V trimmed by 2 bases and J by 3 bases, 4 bases remained unmatched. This CDR3 is built from 14 residues. CDR3 coding DNA: TGTGCCAGCAGCGTTGCCGGACAGGACTATGGCTACACCTTC. Translating it yields CASSVAGQDYGYTF.

This chain links TRBV9 with TRBJ2-1; TRBD2 aligns across 7 bases. The CDR3 totals 15 residues. CDR1 and CDR2 from the germline V gene are SGDLS and YYNGEE. Trimming at V came to 3 bases and at J to 2 bases, leaving 5 bases not matched to a gene. CDR3 amino acids: CASSEGLPPYNEQFF. The CDR3 DNA follows: TGTGCCAGCAGCGAGGGACTACCACCCTACAATGAGCAGTTCTTC.

This chain uses TRBV7-9 with TRBJ1-6; D is unresolved. The CDR3 sequence is 13 residues long. Germline V CDR1 and CDR2: SEHNR, FQNEAQ (reference sequence). V lost 3 bases and J 10 bases, leaving 10 bases between the germline ends. DNA for the CDR3: TGTGCCAGCAGCTTCTCAGGAGAATCACCCCTCCACTTT. Its translation: CASSFSGESPLHF. Looking up the rest from reference TRBV7-9 and TRBJ1-6 gives the full variable domain: DTGVSQNPRHKITKRGQNVTFRCDPISEHNRLYWYRQTLGQGPEFLTYFQNEAQLEKSRLLSDRFSAERPKGSFSTLEIQRTEQGDSAMYLCASSFSGESPLHFGNGTRLTVT.

This clone came up a few times. The chain couples TRBV9 to TRBJ2-1; 9 nucleotides line up with TRBD2. V gave up 3 bases and J gave up 6 bases; unmatched junction bases: 7. CDR1 SGDLS and CDR2 YYNGEE come from the germline V gene. This CDR3 is built from 15 residues. The DNA of the CDR3 is TGTGCCAGCAGCGGAACCGGGACTAGCTTCAATGAGCAGTTCTTC. This gives the protein CASSGTGTSFNEQFF.

This clone was picked up a small number of times. This chain uses TRBV7-2 with TRBJ2-3, with 7 bases lining up with TRBD2. The CDR3 contains 13 residues. Germline V gene data show CDR1 as SGHTA and CDR2 as FQGNSA. The V segment lost 10 bases and the J segment 1 base; nucleotides outside the gene matches: 5. The CDR3 DNA reads as TGTGCCACCGGTGGGGGGGGCACAGATACGCAGTATTTT. Residues: CATGGGGTDTQYF. The full variable domain, in which reference TRBV7-2 and TRBJ2-3 provide the parts outside the CDR3, is GAGVSQSPSNKVTEKGKDVELRCDPISGHTALYWYRQSLGQGLEFLIYFQGNSAPDKSGLPSDRFSAERTGGSVSTLTIQRTQQEDSAVYLCATGGGGTDTQYFGPGTRLTVL.

This clone turned up a few times. The rearrangement uses TRBV7-2 and TRBJ2-7; the D is unclear. The germline V and J ends were trimmed by 5 bases and 6 bases, with 14 bases remaining between them. The CDR3 consists of 13 residues. Per germline, CDR1 SGHTA and CDR2 FQGNSA. The CDR3 reads CASSRRVQIEQYF. The CDR3 nucleotides read TGTGCCAGCAGCCGGCGTGTGCAGATCGAGCAGTACTTC.

The rearrangement uses TRBV6-5 and TRBJ2-5; 10 bases are shared with TRBD2. Looked up from germline, CDR1 is MNHEY and CDR2 is SVGAGI. J was trimmed by 6 bases and V by 4 bases; bases with no gene match: 8. The CDR3 is made up of 15 amino acids. The CDR3 DNA reads as TGTGCCAGCAGTTCAGGGACTAGCGACTCGCAGACCCAGTACTTC. Translation gives CASSSGTSDSQTQYF.

The chain joins TRBV9 to TRBJ2-1; D remains ambiguous. CDR1 SGDLS and CDR2 YYNGEE come from the germline V gene. The V gene lost 3 bases and the J gene lost 9 bases, with 10 bases spanning the gap. The CDR3 contains 12 residues. CDR3: CASSEDGIEQFF. CDR3 nucleotides: TGTGCCAGCAGCGAAGACGGTATTGAGCAGTTCTTC. Supplemented by reference TRBV9 and TRBJ2-1, the full variable domain reads DSGVTQTPKHLITATGQRVTLRCSPRSGDLSVYWYQQSLDQGLQFLIQYYNGEERAKGNILERFSAQQFPDLHSELNLSSLELGDSALYFCASSEDGIEQFFGPGTRLTVL.

The table lists this clone with a few counts. V and J are TRBV5-4 and TRBJ2-1, with D unclear. The V and J ends lost 1 base and 6 bases respectively, with 8 bases between them. CDR1 is SGHNT and CDR2 is YYREEE in the germline V gene (reference sequence). The CDR3 contains 13 residues. CDR3 region: CASSLYYFNEQFF. DNA for the CDR3: TGTGCCAGCAGCTTGTACTACTTCAATGAGCAGTTCTTC.

The rearrangement uses TRBV29-1 and TRBJ1-1, with D hard to call. Per germline, CDR1 SQVTM and CDR2 ANQGSEA. V was trimmed by 2 bases and J by 4 bases, leaving 11 bases between them. This CDR3 is 13 amino acids long. CDR3 amino acids: CSVERPAATEAFF. For the CDR3, the DNA is TGCAGCGTTGAACGGCCAGCCGCCACTGAAGCTTTCTTT.

There are a few counts of this clone. V usage is TRBV29-1 and J usage is TRBJ2-7, with D uncertain. The CDR3 is 15 amino acids. Trimming cost V 0 bases and J 2 bases, with 14 bases left between them. The germline CDR1 and CDR2 sequences are SQVTM and ANQGSEA. CDR3 nucleotides: TGCAGCGTTGAAGATGGAAGCTTATTTACCTACGAGCAGTACTTC. Protein: CSVEDGSLFTYEQYF.

This clone was counted a few times. The rearrangement uses TRBV2 and TRBJ1-2, with 8 bases lining up with TRBD1. The CDR3 consists of 13 residues. Germline V gene sequence: CDR1 SNHLY, CDR2 FYNNEI. The V gene end was trimmed by 5 bases and the J gene end by 6 bases; junction bases not matched to a gene: 5. CDR3 sequence: CASSFDRGHGYTF. In nucleotides, the CDR3 is TGTGCCAGCAGTTTCGACAGGGGACATGGCTACACCTTC.

A note on this clone: At the DNA level, this CDR3 is encoded by other sequences in the same sample as well. The CDR3: CAWSVDEKLFF. DNA for the CDR3: TGTGCCTGGAGTGTAGATGAAAAACTGTTTTTT. The rearrangement links TRBV30 to TRBJ1-4; no firm D call. V shed 0 bases and J shed 6 bases, with 2 bases lying between them. This CDR3 is built from 11 residues. Looked up from germline, CDR1 is GTSNPN and CDR2 is SVGIG (reference sequence).

This clone was seen once. The chain carries TRBV25-1 and TRBJ2-5, with TRBD2 matching 9 bases. V lost 2 bases and J lost 4; bases outside the gene matches: 2. The CDR3 totals 14 residues. Germline V gives CDR1 MGHDK, CDR2 SYGVNS. CDR3 bases: TGTGCCAGCAGTGAACTAGCGGGGTTAGAGACCCAGTACTTC. It is translated as CASSELAGLETQYF.

This chain connects TRBV2 to TRBJ2-5, with D maybe TRBD2 (5 bases). This CDR3 has 13 amino acids. V was shortened by 7 bases and J by 4 bases, with 13 bases between the two germline ends. Looked up from germline, CDR1 is SNHLY and CDR2 is FYNNEI. The CDR3 DNA sequence: TGTGCCAGCACCGGCGGGCTGGGAGAGACCCAGTACTTC. It specifies CASTGGLGETQYF.

In this sample, this clone turned up a few times. The genes are TRBV29-1 and TRBJ1-1; unclear D gene. The CDR3 consists of 14 residues. The V gene lost 4 bases and the J gene lost 0 bases, with 12 bases spanning the gap. Per the germline V gene, CDR1 is SQVTM and CDR2 is ANQGSEA. The CDR3 DNA is TGCAGCGTTGTGCCCCGTGTGGTGAACACTGAAGCTTTCTTT. This encodes CSVVPRVVNTEAFF.

V usage is TRBV29-1 and J usage is TRBJ1-1, with a weak D call TRBD1 (5 bases). Germline CDR1 reads SQVTM; CDR2 reads ANQGSEA. The CDR3 length is 13 residues. Trimming shortened V by 2 bases and J by 3 bases, and 10 bases separated the two germline ends. This CDR3 is CSVEKGLDTEAFF. The CDR3 coding sequence is TGCAGCGTTGAAAAGGGGTTGGACACTGAAGCTTTCTTT.

The V call is TRBV18, the J call TRBJ1-5, with D hard to call. Trimming stripped 3 bases from V and 2 bases from J, with 8 bases between. Germline CDR1 KGHSH, CDR2 LQKENI. The length of the CDR3 is 14 residues. The CDR3 region is CASSPQAGNQPQHF. As DNA, the CDR3 is TGTGCCAGCTCACCTCAGGCAGGCAATCAGCCCCAGCATTTT.

The chain employs TRBV10-3 and TRBJ2-5; D is uncertain. V was trimmed by 3 bases and J by 2 bases, leaving 7 bases between them. The CDR3 is 13 residues long. CDR1 is ENHRY and CDR2 is SYGVKD in the germline V gene. CDR3 in amino acids: CAISDTVQETQYF. For the CDR3, the DNA is TGTGCCATCAGTGACACAGTTCAAGAGACCCAGTACTTC.

CDR3 residues: CAKQGAGGELFF. CDR3 nucleotides: TGTGCCAAACAGGGGGCTGGCGGGGAGCTGTTTTTT. V and J are TRBV28 and TRBJ2-2; 9 positions agree with TRBD1. Per the germline V gene, CDR1 is MDHEN and CDR2 is SYDVKM. The CDR3 consists of 12 residues. The J segment lost 7 bases and the V segment lost 10 bases, leaving 4 bases of the junction unmatched. The variable domain in full, completed from reference TRBV28 and TRBJ2-2, reads DVKVTQSSRYLVKRTGEKVFLECVQDMDHENMFWYRQDPGLGLRLIYFSYDVKMKEKGDIPEGYSVSREKKERFSLILESASTNQTSMYLCAKQGAGGELFFGEGSRLTVL.

This chain connects TRBV29-1 to TRBJ2-7; D may match TRBD1 or TRBD2 (7 bases each). Germline V gene sequence: CDR1 SQVTM, CDR2 ANQGSEA. The germline V and J ends were trimmed by 6 bases and 2 bases, with 14 bases remaining between them. There are 13 residues in the CDR3. The CDR3: CSVGGDSTYEQYF. The CDR3 DNA reads TGCAGCGTGGGGGGGGACAGCACCTACGAGCAGTACTTC.

The V gene is TRBV29-1, the J gene TRBJ2-3, with D hard to call. The CDR3 extends over 15 amino acids. The V end was cut by 4 bases, the J end by 0 bases, with 14 bases between. The germline gives CDR1 SQVTM, CDR2 ANQGSEA. DNA for the CDR3: TGCAGCGTTGCCCTGTCCTGGCCTAGCACAGATACGCAGTATTTT. It yields the protein CSVALSWPSTDTQYF.

DNA of the CDR3: TGTGCCAGCAGCTTAGTCCTAGCGGGGGAGTACGAGCAGTACTTC. It specifies CASSLVLAGEYEQYF. V gene TRBV13 combines with J gene TRBJ2-7; 10 bases line up with TRBD2. J lost 4 bases, V lost 1 base, and 4 bases had no gene match. The CDR3 has 15 residues. The germline V gene encodes CDR1 PRHDT and CDR2 FYEKMQ (reference sequence). Drawing the rest from reference TRBV13 and TRBJ2-7, the complete variable domain is AAGVIQSPRHLIKEKRETATLKCYPIPRHDTVYWYQQGPGQDPQFLISFYEKMQSDKGSIPDRFSAQQFSDYHSELNMSSLELGDSALYFCASSLVLAGEYEQYFGPGTRLTVT.

This clone showed up just once. V and J are TRBV30 and TRBJ2-3; TRBD2 matches at 8 bases. CDR3 size: 18 residues. J lost 4 bases, V lost 2 bases, and 17 bases had no gene match. Per germline, CDR1 GTSNPN and CDR2 SVGIG (reference sequence). CDR3 sequence (DNA): TGTGCCTGGAGTCTCTGGAGTAGCGGGGCCAAGTCCGCAGATACGCAGTATTTT. This codes for CAWSLWSSGAKSADTQYF.

This clone was seen a single time. The chain has TRBV7-6 and TRBJ2-7; D uncertain. Trimming took off 1 base at V and 0 bases at J, with 16 bases between the two ends. The germline gives CDR1 SGHVS, CDR2 FNYEAQ. The CDR3 is 17 residues long. The chain's CDR3 is CASSLDFRLGVSYEQYF. The CDR3 DNA reads as TGTGCCAGCAGCTTAGATTTTAGGCTAGGAGTCTCCTACGAGCAGTACTTC. Full variable domain (rest looked up from reference TRBV7-6 and TRBJ2-7): GAGVSQSPRYKVTKRGQDVALRCDPISGHVSLYWYRQALGQGPEFLTYFNYEAQQDKSGLPNDRFSAERPEGSISTLTIQRTEQRDSAMYRCASSLDFRLGVSYEQYFGPGTRLTVT.

This clone was detected only once. The chain is built from TRBV9 and TRBJ2-1, with D possibly matching TRBD2 (5 bases). Germline V gene sequence: CDR1 SGDLS, CDR2 YYNGEE. V was shortened by 0 bases and J by 3 bases, with 10 bases between the two germline ends. The CDR3 is 15 amino acids. CDR3 protein: CASSVVSGDYNEQFF. The CDR3 region has the DNA TGTGCCAGCAGCGTAGTCAGCGGAGACTACAATGAGCAGTTCTTC.

This clone came up a few times. This sequence joins TRBV15 and TRBJ2-3; no firm D call. V lost 6 bases, J lost 1 base, and 8 bases lay in between. Germline CDR1 and CDR2: LNHNV and YYDKDF (reference sequence). This CDR3 has 13 residues. The CDR3 DNA sequence: TGTGCCACCAGACCAGCAGGCACAGATACGCAGTATTTT. It yields the protein CATRPAGTDTQYF. Full variable domain (missing parts from reference TRBV15 and TRBJ2-3): DAMVIQNPRYQVTQFGKPVTLSCSQTLNHNVMYWYQQKSSQAPKLLFHYYDKDFNNEADTPDNFQSRRPNTSFCFLDIRSPGLGDTAMYLCATRPAGTDTQYFGPGTRLTVL.

The chain recombines TRBV5-6 with TRBJ2-5, with D unclear. CDR3 size: 14 residues. The germline V and J ends were trimmed by 1 base and 1 base, with 8 bases remaining between them. Germline V gene sequence: CDR1 SGHDT, CDR2 YYEEEE. CDR3 loop: CASSLFSAQETQYF. CDR3 DNA: TGTGCCAGCAGCTTGTTCAGCGCCCAAGAGACCCAGTACTTC.